This T cell receptor beta chain was obtained from a study of cytotoxic CD8 clonotypes in ibrutinib-treated CLL. V was trimmed by 6 bases and J by 6 bases, leaving 12 bases between them. CDR1 and CDR2 from the germline V gene are MNHNS and SASEGT. There are 13 residues in the CDR3. From cryopreserved PBMCs came 1.5 to 2.5 micrograms of genomic DNA used for TCR beta libraries. Produced via immunoSEQ multiplex PCR; TCRdb's table is partial and in-frame only. The sample gives roughly 150,000 clones, over 65% of which show up once; under 2.5% is in the top ten. The clonotype comes from a human donor with chronic lymphocytic leukemia. The sequencing used PBMCs, collected after 12 months of ibrutinib treatment. The genes are TRBV6-1 and TRBJ1-5; D is unresolved. The CDR3 DNA follows: TGTGCCAGCAGCCGAACGCGATTTCAGCCCCAGCATTTT. Protein product: CASSRTRFQPQHF.